This TCR beta chain was documented in a study of shared clonotypes between healthy human individuals. Study details: Used for every donor were three CD4 naive, three CD4 memory, two CD8 naive and one CD8 memory plate.

Broader study findings: Several donors showed sharing of approximately 5% of naive CD4 clonotypes.

Deep was the level at which the assay was run. Assay used: immunoSEQ multiplex PCR; TCRdb lists only in-frame clones, some missing. The table lists around 700,000 clones, less than 80% of them singletons. The CDR3 consists of 14 residues. From germline, CDR1 is SGHTA and CDR2 FQGNSA. V was shortened by 3 bases and J by 7 bases, with 16 bases between the two germline ends. Note on this clone: Its antigen is as yet unknown.

This TCR was recovered from a woman aged 30 to 39 in good health. The chain recombines TRBV7-2 with TRBJ2-7, with D tentatively TRBD2 (6 bases). What was sequenced was memory CD4+ T cells sorted from blood. The subset was: CD45RA-negative fraction. CDR3 residues: CASSFGGGGKEQYF. The CDR3 nucleotides read TGTGCCAGCAGCTTCGGAGGTGGAGGGAAGGAGCAGTACTTC.